The sequence of this T cell receptor (beta chain) was determined in a study of shared clonotypes between healthy human individuals. Study-level results: Incompleteness in sorted-subset sequencing, despite large depth, was shown by rarefaction.

This clone has just one count. Its antigen is undetermined. Division of CD4+ cells produced a CD45RA+ naive subset and a CD45RA-negative memory subset. The genomic DNA of each subset was split evenly across several immunoSEQ plates. Measured with immunoSEQ multiplex PCR; TCRdb has only the in-frame clones, and not every one. The table has millions of clones, roughly 96% seen once. With V trimmed by 4 bases and J by 0 bases, 10 bases remained unmatched. There are 18 residues in the CDR3. CDR1 and CDR2 from the germline V gene are LGHNA and YSLEER. The TCR originated in a man aged 18 to 35 in good health. Sequencing input: naive CD4+ T cells sorted from blood. Subset of the sample: CD45RA+ positively selected. The V call is TRBV4-3, the J call TRBJ2-2, with 8 bases that match TRBD2. The CDR3 sequence is CASSREVLAGTNTGELFF. CDR3 nucleotide sequence: TGCGCCAGCAGCCGAGAAGTTTTAGCGGGGACGAACACCGGGGAGCTGTTTTTT.